The rows below give T cell receptor beta chains drawn from one sample of a study of T cells in Graves' hyperthyroidism and ophthalmopathy. TCRdb reprocessed the multiplex PCR reads with MiXCR, giving one entry per CDR3 protein. The data show a few hundred thousand distinct CDR3 sequences, with about a fifth seen just once and about a quarter held by the top ten. The sequenced sample consisted of blood. Receptor source: a young man with Graves' hyperthyroidism. Both conserved end residues are part of each CDR3. The D gene is left open where the match is weak. Part of the rows lack a size; the others show once, few, many or a class for expanded clones.

CDR3 DNA: TGTGCCAGCTCACCATGGGACTCCTACGAGCAGTACTTC; CDR3 protein: CASSPWDSYEQYF; clone size: few; D gene: .; V gene: TRBV18; J gene: TRBJ2-7
CDR3 DNA: TGTACCAGCAGTTACGGGAACCTAGCGGGAAGGCTTTCGGAGACCCAGTACTTC; CDR3 protein: CTSSYGNLAGRLSETQYF; clone size: .; D gene: TRBD2; V gene: TRBV6-5; J gene: TRBJ2-5
CDR3 DNA: TGTGCCAGCACCACAACAGCCAGGAACATTCAGTACTTC; CDR3 protein: CASTTTARNIQYF; clone size: many; D gene: .; V gene: TRBV12-3/TRBV12-4; J gene: TRBJ2-4
CDR3 DNA: TGTGCCAGCAGTGGACCCTCTACCTTGAACACTGAAGCTTTCTTT; CDR3 protein: CASSGPSTLNTEAFF; clone size: many; D gene: .; V gene: TRBV12-3/TRBV12-4; J gene: TRBJ1-1
CDR3 DNA: TGTGCCAGCAGTCGAATCCAACAGGGGTTCAACTATGGCTACACCTTC; CDR3 protein: CASSRIQQGFNYGYTF; clone size: many; D gene: TRBD1; V gene: TRBV28; J gene: TRBJ1-2
CDR3 DNA: TGTGCCAGCAGTCCCAGGGTGGAGACCCAGTACTTC; CDR3 protein: CASSPRVETQYF; clone size: many; D gene: .; V gene: TRBV6-1; J gene: TRBJ2-5
CDR3 DNA: TGTGCCAACCAGTTGGACTTCTATGGCTACACCTTC; CDR3 protein: CANQLDFYGYTF; clone size: few; D gene: .; V gene: TRBV25-1; J gene: TRBJ1-2
CDR3 DNA: TGTGCCAGCAAGACAGCGGGGGTTTACGAGCAGTACTTC; CDR3 protein: CASKTAGVYEQYF; clone size: many; D gene: TRBD2; V gene: TRBV2; J gene: TRBJ2-7
CDR3 DNA: TGCAGTGCTCAGGGACAGGCTGGCTATGGCTACACCTTC; CDR3 protein: CSAQGQAGYGYTF; clone size: many; D gene: TRBD1; V gene: TRBV20-1; J gene: TRBJ1-2
CDR3 DNA: TGTGCCAGCATCCTCCGGGGACCCTGGAACACTGAAGCTTTCTTT; CDR3 protein: CASILRGPWNTEAFF; clone size: many; D gene: .; V gene: TRBV6-1; J gene: TRBJ1-1
CDR3 DNA: TGTGCCAGCAGGGCGGCTTCGAACACTGAAGCTTTCTTT; CDR3 protein: CASRAASNTEAFF; clone size: .; D gene: .; V gene: TRBV27; J gene: TRBJ1-1
CDR3 DNA: TGTGCTAGCAGCATTAACGAGGGAACATCCACCCAAGAGACCCAGTACTTC; CDR3 protein: CASSINEGTSTQETQYF; clone size: few; D gene: .; V gene: TRBV7-7; J gene: TRBJ2-5
CDR3 DNA: TGTGCCAGCAGTTTCAGGGGGCCTGACACTGAAGCTTTCTTT; CDR3 protein: CASSFRGPDTEAFF; clone size: many; D gene: TRBD1; V gene: TRBV12-3/TRBV12-4; J gene: TRBJ1-1
CDR3 DNA: TGTGCCAGCAGCTGGGGCCTGAGTGAGCAGTACTTC; CDR3 protein: CASSWGLSEQYF; clone size: many; D gene: .; V gene: TRBV11-2; J gene: TRBJ2-7
CDR3 DNA: TGTGCCAGCAGCGAATCCGGACGGGAAAATTCACCCCTCCACTTT; CDR3 protein: CASSESGRENSPLHF; clone size: many; D gene: .; V gene: TRBV6-1; J gene: TRBJ1-6
CDR3 DNA: TGTGCCTGGAGTGTACGGGGGGCCGGTACTGAAGCTTTCTTT; CDR3 protein: CAWSVRGAGTEAFF; clone size: many; D gene: .; V gene: TRBV30; J gene: TRBJ1-1
CDR3 DNA: TGTGCCAGCAGGGACAGGGCCTATGGCTACACCTTC; CDR3 protein: CASRDRAYGYTF; clone size: many; D gene: TRBD1; V gene: TRBV2; J gene: TRBJ1-2
CDR3 DNA: TGTGCCAGCAGCTTAACGATCGAAGGCGTATATGGCTACACCTTC; CDR3 protein: CASSLTIEGVYGYTF; clone size: .; D gene: .; V gene: TRBV7-6; J gene: TRBJ1-2
CDR3 DNA: TGTGCCAGCAGTAGCCGCATGGCCGGGGGAGGAAACTATGGCTACACCTTC; CDR3 protein: CASSSRMAGGGNYGYTF; clone size: .; D gene: .; V gene: TRBV6-1; J gene: TRBJ1-2
CDR3 DNA: TGTGCCAGCAGCCAAGGGAGGGGGGTCGAGCAGTACTTC; CDR3 protein: CASSQGRGVEQYF; clone size: .; D gene: .; V gene: TRBV14; J gene: TRBJ2-7
CDR3 DNA: TGTGCCAGCAGTAAGTCCGGGACCCGGAGTCAGCCCCAGCATTTT; CDR3 protein: CASSKSGTRSQPQHF; clone size: few; D gene: .; V gene: TRBV28; J gene: TRBJ1-5
CDR3 DNA: TGTGCCAGCAGCTCGGGACTAGCGGGAATCACCGGGGAGCTGTTTTTT; CDR3 protein: CASSSGLAGITGELFF; clone size: many; D gene: TRBD2; V gene: TRBV12-3/TRBV12-4; J gene: TRBJ2-2
CDR3 DNA: TGTGCCAGCAGCTTCCGGGAAGGTACGCAGTATTTT; CDR3 protein: CASSFREGTQYF; clone size: .; D gene: .; V gene: TRBV11-3; J gene: TRBJ2-3
CDR3 DNA: TGTGCCAGCAGCGGTAGGGACGGCCGTCCCGAGCAGTACTTC; CDR3 protein: CASSGRDGRPEQYF; clone size: few; D gene: .; V gene: TRBV3-1; J gene: TRBJ2-7
CDR3 DNA: TGTGCCTGGAGTGCCCGACAGGGTGTCTACGAGCAGTACTTC; CDR3 protein: CAWSARQGVYEQYF; clone size: .; D gene: TRBD1; V gene: TRBV30; J gene: TRBJ2-7
CDR3 DNA: TGTGCCGTCCGGGACAGCTCTAACTATGGCTACACCTTC; CDR3 protein: CAVRDSSNYGYTF; clone size: many; D gene: TRBD1; V gene: TRBV19; J gene: TRBJ1-2
CDR3 DNA: TGTGCCAGCAGTTACGGACGGTCCCTCTCTGGAAACACCATATATTTT; CDR3 protein: CASSYGRSLSGNTIYF; clone size: many; D gene: .; V gene: TRBV6-2/TRBV6-3; J gene: TRBJ1-3
CDR3 DNA: TGTGCCAGCAGTTTGGATGAGGGGAGTTGGGAGACCCAGTACTTC; CDR3 protein: CASSLDEGSWETQYF; clone size: many; D gene: .; V gene: TRBV28; J gene: TRBJ2-5
CDR3 DNA: TGTGCCAGTACCTCCCCGGGTTTGAACACTGAAGCTTTCTTT; CDR3 protein: CASTSPGLNTEAFF; clone size: .; D gene: .; V gene: TRBV19; J gene: TRBJ1-1
CDR3 DNA: TGCAGCGTTGCGCCAGGCCCTCGTGGCTACACCTTC; CDR3 protein: CSVAPGPRGYTF; clone size: few; D gene: .; V gene: TRBV29-1; J gene: TRBJ1-2
CDR3 DNA: TGCGCCAGCAGCTTGTGGAACACGAACACTGAAGCTTTCTTT; CDR3 protein: CASSLWNTNTEAFF; clone size: .; D gene: .; V gene: TRBV5-1; J gene: TRBJ1-1
CDR3 DNA: TGTGCCAGCAGCCTCGGACTAGCGGGGGGGCCATCGATCGGGGAGACCCAGTACTTC; CDR3 protein: CASSLGLAGGPSIGETQYF; clone size: many; D gene: TRBD2; V gene: TRBV11-2; J gene: TRBJ2-5
CDR3 DNA: TGTGCCAGCCTAACCAACCGACAGGGGGGTTTACCTAACTATGGCTACACCTTC; CDR3 protein: CASLTNRQGGLPNYGYTF; clone size: many; D gene: TRBD1; V gene: TRBV2; J gene: TRBJ1-2
CDR3 DNA: TGCGCCAGCAGCTTGTTGGTTGGCGGGAACTATGGCTACACCTTC; CDR3 protein: CASSLLVGGNYGYTF; clone size: many; D gene: .; V gene: TRBV5-1; J gene: TRBJ1-2
CDR3 DNA: TGTGCCAGCAGCTCAAATCAGTTGGGTGGGACAGAGGATAACACTGAAGCTTTCTTT; CDR3 protein: CASSSNQLGGTEDNTEAFF; clone size: few; D gene: TRBD1; V gene: TRBV11-1; J gene: TRBJ1-1
CDR3 DNA: TGTGCCATCAATCAGGGGATTGACTATGGCTACACCTTC; CDR3 protein: CAINQGIDYGYTF; clone size: many; D gene: .; V gene: TRBV10-3; J gene: TRBJ1-2
CDR3 DNA: TGTGCCACCAGCAGAGACCTTAGCGAGACCCAGTACTTC; CDR3 protein: CATSRDLSETQYF; clone size: many; D gene: .; V gene: TRBV15; J gene: TRBJ2-5
CDR3 DNA: TGTGCCGGCAGTACCCAGGGCTACGAGCAGTACTTC; CDR3 protein: CAGSTQGYEQYF; clone size: once; D gene: .; V gene: TRBV27; J gene: TRBJ2-7
CDR3 DNA: TGTGCCAGTAGTACCCGGACAGGAATCGGGGCTGAAGCTTTCTTT; CDR3 protein: CASSTRTGIGAEAFF; clone size: many; D gene: TRBD1; V gene: TRBV19; J gene: TRBJ1-1
CDR3 DNA: TGTGCCAGCAGTTCCACCCCCCTCCGCCCGGGACAGACGACCTATGGCTACACCTTC; CDR3 protein: CASSSTPLRPGQTTYGYTF; clone size: .; D gene: TRBD1; V gene: TRBV28; J gene: TRBJ1-2
CDR3 DNA: TGTGCCAGTGGGAAGACAGGGGTGAACACTGAAGCTTTCTTT; CDR3 protein: CASGKTGVNTEAFF; clone size: many; D gene: TRBD1; V gene: TRBV19; J gene: TRBJ1-1
CDR3 DNA: TGTGCCAGTAGTATAGCACATTCATGGGCGAATCAGCCCCAGCATTTT; CDR3 protein: CASSIAHSWANQPQHF; clone size: once; D gene: .; V gene: TRBV19; J gene: TRBJ1-5
CDR3 DNA: TGTGCCAGCGGACTGCCCCGGGGCAGCCTTAACTATGGCTACACCTTC; CDR3 protein: CASGLPRGSLNYGYTF; clone size: few; D gene: .; V gene: TRBV9; J gene: TRBJ1-2